These 30 T cell receptor beta chains originate from one sample sequenced in a study of blood T cell repertoires in COVID-19. The table came from immunoSEQ multiplex PCR; TCRdb's copy has only in-frame clones and leaves some out. This table has 100,000 to 150,000 clones, roughly 87% appearing once. The sequencing input was peripheral blood. The source is an elderly man with active or convalescent COVID-19.

The table lists this clone with many counts. CDR3 region: CASSYGQKDNEQFF. As DNA, the CDR3 is TGTGCCAGCAGTTACGGGCAGAAAGACAATGAGCAGTTCTTC. The rearrangement links TRBV6-5 to TRBJ2-1; D is ambiguous. Trimming took 2 bases from V and 5 from J, leaving 10 bases between them. The CDR3 loop spans 14 amino acids. CDR1 MNHEY and CDR2 SVGAGI come from the germline V gene.

V usage is TRBV4-1 and J usage is TRBJ1-1, with D maybe TRBD1 (6 bases). Germline V gene data show CDR1 as MGHRA and CDR2 as YSYEKL. The V and J ends lost 4 bases and 2 bases respectively, with 20 bases between them. CDR3 length: 17 amino acids. The CDR3 nucleotides are TGCGCCAGCAGCCTCCAAGGTATCGGGACACCTAACACTGAAGCTTTCTTT. Protein product: CASSLQGIGTPNTEAFF.

The V gene is TRBV19, the J gene TRBJ1-1; 8 bases are shared with TRBD1. Germline CDR1 LNHDA, CDR2 SQIVND (reference sequence). V gave up 7 bases and J gave up 0 bases; unmatched junction bases: 10. CDR3 length: 16 amino acids. The CDR3 loop is CASKTYRGTMNTEAFF. The CDR3 DNA follows: TGTGCCAGTAAAACTTACAGGGGGACCATGAACACTGAAGCTTTCTTT.

This clone was recorded only once. The V and J genes are TRBV7-3 and TRBJ2-7; the match to TRBD2 covers 10 bases. V dropped 5 bases and J dropped 4; count of bases not matched to a gene: 8. This CDR3 spans 15 amino acids. CDR1 and CDR2 (germline): SGHTA, FQGTGA. In nucleotides, the CDR3 is TGTGCCAGCAGCCAGAGCGGGGGGGCCGGGTACGAGCAGTACTTC. It is translated as CASSQSGGAGYEQYF.

As for this clone: The junction departs from germline at one end; a sequencing error may be responsible. The chain recombines TRBV27 with TRBJ2-7, with a possible D match to TRBD1 (6 bases). CDR3 length: 14 amino acids. Germline loops: CDR1 MNHEY, CDR2 SMNVEV (reference sequence). This CDR3 is CASRLNRAQYEQYF. The CDR3 DNA reads as TGTGCCAGCCGTTTAAACAGGGCGCAGTACGAGCAGTACTTC.

The chain carries TRBV6-1 and TRBJ1-2; D is perhaps TRBD1 (6 bases). V lost 2 bases and J lost 4, with 8 bases in between. The CDR3 length is 13 residues. Per germline, CDR1 MNHNS and CDR2 SASEGT. In nucleotides, the CDR3 is TGTGCCAGCAGTGAATCAGGGGTCTATGGCTACACCTTC. Translating gives CASSESGVYGYTF.

The CDR3 region is CASSSSRRGGAIEQFF. DNA of the CDR3: TGTGCCAGCAGTTCCTCTAGACGCGGGGGGGCCATTGAGCAGTTCTTC. The chain has TRBV28 and TRBJ2-1; 9 bases line up with TRBD2. J lost 9 bases, V lost 4 bases, and 13 bases had no gene match. This CDR3 is built from 16 residues. Germline CDR1 MDHEN, CDR2 SYDVKM.

On this clone itself: Within the sample, other DNA sequences also encode this same CDR3. The chain combines TRBV30 with TRBJ1-2; maybe TRBD1 (6 bases). The V gene's germline CDR1 is GTSNPN and CDR2 SVGIG (reference sequence). CDR3 length equals 12 residues. Trimming cost V 5 bases and J 1 base, with 8 bases left between them. The CDR3 DNA reads TGTGCCTGGGGACAGATTAACTATGGCTACACCTTC. This codes for CAWGQINYGYTF. The full variable domain, in which reference TRBV30 and TRBJ1-2 provide the parts outside the CDR3, is SQTIHQWPATLVQPVGSPLSLECTVEGTSNPNLYWYRQAAGRGLQLLFYSVGIGQISSEVPQNLSASRPQDRQFILSSKKLLLSDSGFYLCAWGQINYGYTFGSGTRLTVV.

V gene TRBV7-2 combines with J gene TRBJ2-3; 13 bases match TRBD2. CDR1 and CDR2 from the germline V gene are SGHTA and FQGNSA. The CDR3 has 16 amino acids. Trimming at V came to 4 bases and at J to 4 bases, leaving 5 bases not matched to a gene. CDR3 nucleotides: TGTGCCAGCAGCTCCCGACTAGCGGGAGGAGCAGATACGCAGTATTTT. Its protein is CASSSRLAGGADTQYF.

V and J are TRBV15 and TRBJ1-1, with D unresolved. The CDR3 covers 13 residues. Looked up from germline, CDR1 is LNHNV and CDR2 is YYDKDF (reference sequence). V lost 0 bases and J lost 8, with 10 bases in between. The CDR3 loop reads CATSRERRSEAFF. CDR3 bases: TGTGCCACCAGCAGAGAGAGGAGGTCCGAAGCTTTCTTT.

V is TRBV21-1 and J is TRBJ1-4; the table's D call TRBD1 went unverified against the DNA. TRBV21-1 is an annotated pseudogene. The CDR3 spans 13 residues. The CDR3 reads CASIHATNEKLFF. The CDR3 bases are TGTGCCAGCATCCATGCAACTAATGAAAAACTGTTTTTT.

CDR3: CASSGPGGGQETQYF. CDR3 sequence (DNA): TGTGCCAGCAGTGGACCTGGCGGGGGCCAAGAGACCCAGTACTTC. The chain employs TRBV6-2 or TRBV6-3 and TRBJ2-5; 7 bases line up with TRBD2. Germline loops: CDR1 MNHEY, CDR2 SVGEGT. The CDR3 loop spans 15 amino acids. Losses at the gene ends were 5 bases for V and 1 base for J; bases not matched to a gene: 7.

This chain uses TRBV7-9 with TRBJ2-2; D gene uncertain. In germline, CDR1 is SEHNR, CDR2 FQNEAQ (reference sequence). This CDR3 has 13 amino acids. The ends were cut back, 6 bases at V and 4 bases at J, with 9 bases in the middle. The chain's CDR3 is CASRSKSTGELFF. CDR3 DNA: TGTGCCAGCAGATCGAAGAGCACCGGGGAGCTGTTTTTT.

This chain connects TRBV2 to TRBJ1-5; no definite D call. V was trimmed by 7 bases and J by 5 bases, leaving 15 bases between them. The CDR3 has 14 amino acids. CDR1 and CDR2 from the germline V gene are SNHLY and FYNNEI. Written as DNA, the CDR3 is TGTGCCAGCAACCCCAGAGGGCCAGATCAGCCCCAGCATTTT. Translated: CASNPRGPDQPQHF.

The chain carries TRBV6-2 or TRBV6-3 and TRBJ2-7, with D tentatively TRBD1 (6 bases). CDR3 length: 15 residues. V was pared by 6 bases and J by 0 bases, with 15 bases between. From germline, CDR1 is MNHEY and CDR2 SVGEGT. CDR3 bases: TGTGCCAGCAGCCGCCCCGGACAGTCCTCCTACGAGCAGTACTTC. This codes for CASSRPGQSSYEQYF.

This chain links TRBV18 with TRBJ2-5, with a possible D match to TRBD1 (6 bases). The length of the CDR3 is 16 residues. Germline lookup yields CDR1 KGHSH and CDR2 LQKENI. V was clipped by 2 bases and J by 0 bases, with 13 bases between them. In DNA form, the CDR3 reads TGTGCCAGCTCACCAGGAAGGGGACAACACCAAGAGACCCAGTACTTC. This gives the protein CASSPGRGQHQETQYF.

The CDR3 DNA reads as TGTGCCAGCAGCAAGGGGGCCGGGGAAAAACTGTTTTTT. Amino acids: CASSKGAGEKLFF. V usage is TRBV7-3 and J usage is TRBJ1-4; TRBD1 aligns across 7 bases. The CDR3 has 13 residues. Germline CDR1 and CDR2: SGHTA and FQGTGA. The trim removed 5 bases at V and 8 bases at J, leaving 5 bases unmatched.

The V and J genes are TRBV5-1 and TRBJ2-1, with 10 bases aligning to TRBD1. CDR3 length: 12 amino acids. Germline CDR1 reads SGHRS; CDR2 reads YFSETQ. The V segment lost 7 bases and the J segment 6 bases; nucleotides outside the gene matches: 1. In DNA form, the CDR3 reads TGCGCCAGCCGGGACAGGGGCAATGAGCAGTTCTTC. This sequence encodes CASRDRGNEQFF.

The rearrangement uses TRBV4-1 and TRBJ2-3; TRBD2 matches 12 bases. The germline CDR1 and CDR2 sequences are MGHRA and YSYEKL. V lost 4 bases to trimming and J lost 2 bases; unmatched junction nucleotides: 10. This CDR3 is built from 18 residues. CDR3 sequence: CASSRRTSGVGDTDTQYF. CDR3 sequence (DNA): TGCGCCAGCAGCCGGAGGACTAGCGGGGTCGGGGACACAGATACGCAGTATTTT.

The rearrangement joins TRBV15 to TRBJ1-3; 7 positions agree with TRBD1. Germline CDR1 and CDR2: LNHNV and YYDKDF (reference sequence). Trimming removed 0 bases from V and 3 bases from J; junction bases left unmatched: 2. This CDR3 is built from 15 residues. Here the CDR3 reads CATSRETGFGNTIYF. CDR3 sequence (DNA): TGTGCCACCAGCAGAGAGACAGGGTTTGGAAACACCATATATTTT.

CDR3 sequence: CAWARTGFHQQFF. The CDR3 DNA reads as TGTGCCTGGGCCCGTACAGGGTTTCATCAGCAGTTCTTC. The V and J genes are TRBV30 and TRBJ2-1; weak D call: TRBD1 (6 bases). V was pared by 5 bases and J by 11 bases, with 19 bases between. The germline gives CDR1 GTSNPN, CDR2 SVGIG (reference sequence). The CDR3 contains 13 residues.

As regards this clone: Within the sample, other DNA sequences also encode this same CDR3. The rearrangement uses TRBV4-1 and TRBJ2-7; a weak D match, TRBD1 (6 bases). Trimming cost V 0 bases and J 0 bases, with 9 bases left between them. This CDR3 region has 15 residues. In germline, CDR1 is MGHRA, CDR2 YSYEKL. The CDR3 DNA reads TGCGCCAGCAGCCAAGAGGACAGATCCTCCTACGAGCAGTACTTC. Its protein is CASSQEDRSSYEQYF.

The chain recombines TRBV19 with TRBJ1-5; TRBD1 aligns across 10 bases. CDR1 and CDR2 from the germline V gene are LNHDA and SQIVND (reference sequence). The V and J ends lost 5 bases and 0 bases, in that order; junction bases with no gene match: 7. This CDR3 comprises 17 residues. In DNA form, the CDR3 reads TGTGCCAGTAGTGGGGGGACAGGGGCTTATAGCAATCAGCCCCAGCATTTT. It yields the protein CASSGGTGAYSNQPQHF.

The gene calls are TRBV6-6 and TRBJ2-7, with TRBD1 identical over 8 bases. Germline V gives CDR1 MNHNY, CDR2 SVGAGI (reference sequence). The junction had 13 bases not matched to a gene; V was cut back by 6 bases and J by 6 bases. This CDR3 comprises 15 residues. CDR3 amino acids: CASSLRTGTGREQYF. CDR3 DNA sequence: TGTGCCAGCAGCCTTCGAACCGGGACAGGTCGCGAGCAGTACTTC.

The chain joins TRBV10-3 to TRBJ1-4; 7 nucleotides agree with TRBD1. The CDR3 spans 14 residues. Germline CDR1 is ENHRY and CDR2 is SYGVKD. V lost 3 bases to trimming and J lost 2 bases; unmatched junction nucleotides: 0. The chain's CDR3 is CAISEQGTNEKLFF. CDR3 nucleotides: TGTGCCATCAGTGAACAGGGGACTAATGAAAAACTGTTTTTT.

The gene calls are TRBV5-1 and TRBJ1-4; 8 nucleotides match TRBD1. The CDR3 contains 16 residues. V lost 0 bases to trimming and J lost 7 bases; unmatched junction nucleotides: 8. Germline CDR1 reads SGHRS; CDR2 reads YFSETQ. Written as DNA, the CDR3 is TGCGCCAGCAGCTTGGTGGCAGGGGGCGCGGCTGAAAAACTGTTTTTT. Translating gives CASSLVAGGAAEKLFF. Full variable domain (remainder filled in from reference TRBV5-1 and TRBJ1-4): KAGVTQTPRYLIKTRGQQVTLSCSPISGHRSVSWYQQTPGQGLQFLFEYFSETQRNKGNFPGRFSGRQFSNSRSEMNVSTLELGDSALYLCASSLVAGGAAEKLFFGSGTQLSVL.

The genes are TRBV6-5 and TRBJ1-2; a possible D gene is TRBD1 (5 bases). Looked up from germline, CDR1 is MNHEY and CDR2 is SVGAGI. V lost 6 bases and J 3 bases, leaving 17 bases between the germline ends. This CDR3 spans 15 amino acids. CDR3 bases: TGTGCCAGCAGCCGCCCCGGTTTAGGGGACTATGGCTACACCTTC. Protein: CASSRPGLGDYGYTF.

In DNA form, the CDR3 reads TGCAGCGTTGAGGGCTCCGGGGCCAACGTCCTGACTTTC. Residues: CSVEGSGANVLTF. The chain joins TRBV29-1 to TRBJ2-6, with D unclear. V was pared by 3 bases and J by 4 bases, with 7 bases between. Germline CDR1 is SQVTM and CDR2 is ANQGSEA. The CDR3 has 13 amino acids.

This rearrangement joins TRBV5-1 to TRBJ2-3, with 10 bases lining up with TRBD2. The CDR3 length is 14 residues. The V gene's germline CDR1 is SGHRS and CDR2 YFSETQ. With V trimmed by 7 bases and J by 3 bases, 5 bases remained unmatched. For the CDR3, the DNA is TGCGCCAGCTCTAGCGGGGGACCAACAGATACGCAGTATTTT. Protein sequence: CASSSGGPTDTQYF.

This clone was found once. V and J are TRBV6-2 or TRBV6-3 and TRBJ1-6; a possible D gene is TRBD1 (5 bases). The V gene's germline CDR1 is MNHEY and CDR2 SVGEGT. V lost 0 bases and J lost 8, with 14 bases in between. This CDR3 has 16 amino acids. As DNA, the CDR3 is TGTGCCAGCAGTTACTCGTGGGGCGAAGAAGATTCACCCCTCCACTTT. This codes for CASSYSWGEEDSPLHF.